This T cell receptor beta chain is drawn from a study of cytomegalovirus exposure and HLA in healthy donors. Study background: According to later analysis, the same platform produced the 100 to 150 validation and 600 to 800 first-cohort repertoires. Study observations and caveats: The authors confirmed in vitro that a few CMV-associated chains were specific for CMV antigens. Accounts indicate the classifier identified cytomegalovirus status with strong specificity and sensitivity.

Comment on this clone: As yet, its antigen is unknown.

Using immunoSEQ multiplex PCR, the repertoire was profiled, and TCRdb retains in-frame clones only, with some absent. Seen here are roughly 150,000 clones, 70% to 90% observed once, and the top ten hold 5.7%. With 5 bases removed from V and 1 base from J, the gap between germline ends came to 14 bases. The length of the CDR3 is 15 residues. Germline-derived CDR1 and CDR2 are SGHVS and FQNEAQ. The V gene is TRBV7-8, the J gene TRBJ1-1; D not certain. This receptor was taken from a woman in her thirties in good health and CMV-seronegative. Material: PBMCs. CDR3: CASSLATTRNTEAFF. The CDR3 bases are TGTGCCAGCAGCCTCGCGACAACTAGGAACACTGAAGCTTTCTTT. Looking up the rest from reference TRBV7-8 and TRBJ1-1 gives the full variable domain: GAGVSQSPRYKVAKRGQDVALRCDPISGHVSLFWYQQALGQGPEFLTYFQNEAQLDKSGLPSDRFFAERPEGSVSTLKIQRTQQEDSAVYLCASSLATTRNTEAFFGQGTRLTVV.